These 23 T cell receptor beta chains came from one sample sequenced in a study of T cell changes during pregnancy in multiple sclerosis. Sequenced by immunoSEQ multiplex PCR; TCRdb stores in-frame clones only, minus some. The sample shows 51,000 or so clones, around 93% of them seen only once. Sequencing was performed on peripheral blood, taken in the second trimester of pregnancy. These receptors originate from a female donor with multiple sclerosis, enrolled in a pregnancy study.

The rearrangement links TRBV18 to TRBJ2-5; the D is unclear. The CDR3 length is 12 residues. CDR1 is KGHSH and CDR2 is LQKENI in the germline V gene. V was cut by 6 bases and J by 2 bases, with 7 bases left in between. CDR3 protein: CASSPQQETQYF. CDR3 nucleotides: TGTGCCAGCTCCCCTCAGCAAGAGACCCAGTACTTC.

The chain employs TRBV5-6 and TRBJ2-4; possible D gene TRBD2, 6 bases. Trimming took off 4 bases at V and 5 bases at J, with 16 bases between the two ends. The germline gives CDR1 SGHDT, CDR2 YYEEEE. This CDR3 contains 15 residues. The DNA of the CDR3 is TGTGCCAGCAGCCCGGGGGTGGGGTTGGAAAACATTCAGTACTTC. Amino acid sequence: CASSPGVGLENIQYF. Full variable domain (outside the CDR3, taken from reference TRBV5-6 and TRBJ2-4): DAGVTQSPTHLIKTRGQQVTLRCSPKSGHDTVSWYQQALGQGPQFIFQYYEEEERQRGNFPDRFSGHQFPNYSSELNVNALLLGDSALYLCASSPGVGLENIQYFGAGTRLSVL.

The chain carries TRBV29-1 and TRBJ1-4; 10 nucleotides line up with TRBD1. The V and J ends lost 5 bases and 10 bases, in that order; junction bases with no gene match: 7. CDR3 size: 13 residues. Germline V gene sequence: CDR1 SQVTM, CDR2 ANQGSEA. In DNA form, the CDR3 reads TGCAGCGTTCTCGGACAGGGGGATGGAAAACTGTTTTTT. It is translated as CSVLGQGDGKLFF.

DNA of the CDR3: TGCGCCAGCAGCGATAGCGGGAGGGCAGATACGCAGTATTTT. It encodes CASSDSGRADTQYF. This rearrangement joins TRBV4-3 to TRBJ2-3; 11 bases are a match to TRBD2. Germline CDR1 and CDR2: LGHNA and YSLEER. This CDR3 contains 14 residues. V was clipped by 5 bases and J by 4 bases; unmatched bases: 2.

The sample holds one count of this clone. The CDR3 loop is CTSSDRNTDTQYF. The CDR3 region has the DNA TGCACCTCAAGCGATAGAAACACAGATACGCAGTATTTT. The J gene is TRBJ2-3, the V gene TRBV29-1; D remains ambiguous. This CDR3 is 13 amino acids long. Germline CDR1 reads SQVTM; CDR2 reads ANQGSEA.

The genes are TRBV15 and TRBJ2-3, with D possibly being TRBD2 (6 bases). The V and J ends lost 1 base and 3 bases respectively, with 8 bases between them. Per germline, CDR1 LNHNV and CDR2 YYDKDF (reference sequence). The CDR3 is made up of 14 amino acids. In nucleotides, the CDR3 is TGTGCCACCAGCAGAGTAGGAGGGACAGATACGCAGTATTTT. Its protein is CATSRVGGTDTQYF.

The chain combines TRBV28 with TRBJ1-5; a possible D gene is TRBD1 (6 bases). The germline CDR1 and CDR2 sequences are MDHEN and SYDVKM. Trimming pared 0 bases from V and 0 bases from J, leaving 9 bases between. The CDR3 totals 16 residues. The CDR3 DNA reads as TGTGCCAGCAGTTTATGGTCCAGGGGTAGCAATCAGCCCCAGCATTTT. As protein: CASSLWSRGSNQPQHF.

This chain joins TRBV21-1 and TRBJ2-3; the DNA was not compared with TRBD1, the D call given in the table. TRBV21-1 is assigned pseudogene status. The CDR3 spans 13 residues. CDR3 coding DNA: TGTGCCAGCAGCAAAGGACAAACAGATACGCAGTATTTT. Protein product: CASSKGQTDTQYF.

The chain links TRBV11-2 to TRBJ2-1; 10 nucleotides match TRBD2. There are 15 residues in the CDR3. Germline V CDR1 and CDR2: SGHAT, FQNNGV. Trimming cost V 6 bases and J 12 bases; bases outside gene matches: 14. As DNA, the CDR3 is TGTGCCAGCAGGTCAACTAGCGGGAACACCTACCGGCAGTTCTTC. Its protein is CASRSTSGNTYRQFF. Drawing the rest from reference TRBV11-2 and TRBJ2-1, the complete variable domain is EAGVAQSPRYKIIEKRQSVAFWCNPISGHATLYWYQQILGQGPKLLIQFQNNGVVDDSQLPKDRFSAERLKGVDSTLKIQPAKLEDSAVYLCASRSTSGNTYRQFFGPGTRLTVL.

This clone appeared a few times. The V call is TRBV5-6, the J call TRBJ1-1; D is ambiguous. Deletions cut 7 bases from V and 1 base from J, with 14 bases between. This CDR3 contains 14 residues. CDR1 and CDR2 from the germline V gene are SGHDT and YYEEEE. CDR3 DNA: TGTGCCAGCCGCTGGAGGTGGAAGAACACTGAAGCTTTCTTT. This codes for CASRWRWKNTEAFF.

This clone came up once. The chain carries TRBV7-2 and TRBJ1-1; D ambiguous. The CDR3 loop spans 13 amino acids. The V end lost 4 bases, the J end lost 8 bases, and 14 bases lay between the germline ends. Germline V gene sequence: CDR1 SGHTA, CDR2 FQGNSA. As DNA, the CDR3 is TGTGCCAGCAGCTCCGAACCCCTAATGGAAGCTTTCTTT. It codes for CASSSEPLMEAFF. The full variable domain, its missing parts supplied by reference TRBV7-2 and TRBJ1-1, is GAGVSQSPSNKVTEKGKDVELRCDPISGHTALYWYRQSLGQGLEFLIYFQGNSAPDKSGLPSDRFSAERTGGSVSTLTIQRTQQEDSAVYLCASSSEPLMEAFFGQGTRLTVV.

V usage is TRBV28 and J usage is TRBJ2-7; possible D gene TRBD2, 6 bases. Trimming stripped 9 bases from V and 0 bases from J, with 12 bases between. Looked up from germline, CDR1 is MDHEN and CDR2 is SYDVKM. This CDR3 has 13 amino acids. The DNA of the CDR3 is TGTGCCAGTGCGGGGCGGTCCTCCTACGAGCAGTACTTC. Protein: CASAGRSSYEQYF.

The V and J genes are TRBV11-2 and TRBJ2-7; 7 nucleotides agree with TRBD1. The CDR3 runs 15 residues. Germline V gives CDR1 SGHAT, CDR2 FQNNGV. J was trimmed by 2 bases and V by 3 bases; bases with no gene match: 7. The CDR3 spells CASSFGTVKAYEQYF. CDR3 bases: TGTGCCAGCAGCTTCGGGACAGTAAAGGCCTACGAGCAGTACTTC.

This chain links TRBV7-2 with TRBJ1-5; D gene ambiguous. Trimming took 5 bases from V and 6 from J, leaving 14 bases between them. Germline CDR1 and CDR2: SGHTA and FQGNSA. The CDR3 spans 14 residues. In DNA, the CDR3 is TGTGCCAGCAGCCCAATAGGAGTGCGTCAGCCCCAGCATTTT. As protein: CASSPIGVRQPQHF.

This sequence joins TRBV6-1 and TRBJ2-7; 7 bases agree with TRBD1. The CDR3 sequence is 15 residues long. Trimming at V came to 5 bases and at J to 4 bases, leaving 11 bases not matched to a gene. Germline CDR1 MNHNS, CDR2 SASEGT. The DNA for the CDR3 is TGTGCCAGCAGTATATCCGGGACAGTAAAGTACGAGCAGTACTTC. It encodes CASSISGTVKYEQYF.

This chain joins TRBV9 and TRBJ2-3; TRBD2 matches at 15 bases. The CDR3 loop spans 17 amino acids. The germline CDR1 and CDR2 sequences are SGDLS and YYNGEE. Losses at the gene ends were 4 bases for V and 5 bases for J; bases not matched to a gene: 8. The CDR3 coding sequence is TGTGCCAGCAGCCCCACAGGACTAGCGGGAGGGAAAGATACGCAGTATTTT. Amino acids: CASSPTGLAGGKDTQYF.

The V call is TRBV9, the J call TRBJ2-5, with D possibly being TRBD2 (6 bases). Between the trimmed V and J ends, which lost 2 bases and 3 bases, there was a span of 14 bases. Germline values: CDR1 SGDLS, CDR2 YYNGEE. The CDR3 has 15 amino acids. The CDR3 spells CASSVGGAQEETQYF. CDR3 DNA sequence: TGTGCCAGCAGCGTCGGAGGGGCGCAGGAAGAGACCCAGTACTTC.

The chain joins TRBV5-1 to TRBJ2-2; weak D call: TRBD2 (5 bases). V was shortened by 1 base and J by 4 bases, with 14 bases between the two germline ends. The CDR3 consists of 16 residues. The germline V gene has CDR1 SGHRS and CDR2 YFSETQ. This CDR3 is CASSLRDYPATGELFF. CDR3 DNA sequence: TGCGCCAGCAGCTTGCGAGACTACCCCGCCACCGGGGAGCTGTTTTTT.

The genes are TRBV5-5 and TRBJ2-1; a weak D match, TRBD1 (6 bases). The ends were cut back, 2 bases at V and 1 base at J, with 16 bases in the middle. CDR3 length equals 17 residues. Germline values: CDR1 SGHKS, CDR2 YYEKEE (reference sequence). CDR3 bases: TGTGCCAGCAGCTTTCGGGGACAACTTCCTTCCTACAATGAGCAGTTCTTC. It is translated as CASSFRGQLPSYNEQFF.

This chain uses TRBV7-2 with TRBJ1-2; no definite D call. Germline-derived CDR1 and CDR2 are SGHTA and FQGNSA. The CDR3 is 14 amino acids. Trimming took 2 bases from V and 2 from J, leaving 9 bases between them. The CDR3 spells CASSLYGFNYGYTF. The CDR3 nucleotides are TGTGCCAGCAGCTTATACGGGTTCAACTATGGCTACACCTTC.

This sequence joins TRBV6-1 and TRBJ1-6; TRBD1 matches at 8 bases. The CDR3 spans 13 residues. The junction had 4 bases not matched to a gene; V was cut back by 6 bases and J by 9 bases. The V gene's germline CDR1 is MNHNS and CDR2 SASEGT. The CDR3 loop reads CASRVGQGSPLHF. DNA of the CDR3: TGTGCCAGCAGGGTCGGACAGGGTTCACCCCTCCACTTT.

The genes are TRBV28 and TRBJ1-1, with D perhaps matching TRBD1 (6 bases). The CDR3 length is 14 residues. The V end lost 7 bases, the J end lost 1 base, and 13 bases lay between the germline ends. Per germline, CDR1 MDHEN and CDR2 SYDVKM. CDR3 in DNA: TGTGCCAGCACCCCCGTGGGGGCGAACACTGAAGCTTTCTTT. It encodes CASTPVGANTEAFF.

The gene calls are TRBV5-1 and TRBJ2-7; 7 bases agree with TRBD1. J gave up 6 bases and V 2 bases, and 8 bases lay outside the gene matches. Looked up from germline, CDR1 is SGHRS and CDR2 is YFSETQ. The CDR3 sequence is 14 residues long. CDR3 DNA: TGCGCCAGCAGCTTCAGTTCGTCAGGGGGCGAGCAGTACTTC. It yields the protein CASSFSSSGGEQYF.